Listed below are T cell receptor beta chains from one sample, sequenced in a study of blood T cells in healthy people across ages. TCRdb analysed the 5' RACE reads with MiXCR anew, one entry per CDR3 protein. Of around 990,000 distinct CDR3 sequences listed, approximately 26% are singletons. These data also featured in a second study, about T cells of mothers and their children.

The sequenced material came from blood. The receptors come from a girl under 10 years old in good health. Both conserved end residues are part of each CDR3. D genes are given only for firm matches. Only some rows state a clone size, as once, few, many or a class for expanded clones.

size,V,J,D,CDR3,DNA
-,TRBV14,TRBJ2-5,-,CASSPGGRLQYF,TGTGCCAGCAGCCCCGGAGGGAGGCTCCAGTACTTC
few,TRBV11-3,TRBJ2-7,-,CASSQGGAGTNYEQYF,TGTGCCAGCAGCCAAGGGGGGGCAGGGACGAACTACGAGCAGTACTTC
few,TRBV7-3,TRBJ2-5,TRBD1,CASSSPGQDLQETQYF,TGTGCCAGCAGCTCACCGGGACAGGACTTACAAGAGACCCAGTACTTC
-,TRBV15,TRBJ2-2,-,CATSRESGGAGELFF,TGTGCCACCAGCAGAGAGAGCGGCGGCGCCGGGGAGCTGTTTTTT
-,TRBV6-5,TRBJ1-2,-,CASSYGGGIFQYTF,TGTGCCAGCAGTTACGGGGGGGGCATATTCCAGTACACCTTC
once,TRBV29-1,TRBJ2-7,-,CSVDSGIEQYF,TGCAGCGTTGATTCGGGGATCGAGCAGTACTTC
few,TRBV12-3/TRBV12-4,TRBJ1-6,TRBD1,CASKKQGKPLHF,TGTGCCAGCAAAAAACAGGGGAAGCCCCTCCACTTT
few,TRBV5-4,TRBJ2-7,TRBD1,CASSRDRGPYEQYF,TGTGCCAGCAGCCGTGACAGGGGTCCTTACGAGCAGTACTTC
few,TRBV29-1,TRBJ2-7,-,CSVVAGGASYEQYF,TGCAGCGTTGTGGCCGGGGGAGCGTCCTACGAGCAGTACTTC
-,TRBV6-5,TRBJ2-5,-,CASSSPGSYSQETQYF,TGTGCCAGCAGTTCTCCCGGGTCTTATTCACAAGAGACCCAGTACTTC